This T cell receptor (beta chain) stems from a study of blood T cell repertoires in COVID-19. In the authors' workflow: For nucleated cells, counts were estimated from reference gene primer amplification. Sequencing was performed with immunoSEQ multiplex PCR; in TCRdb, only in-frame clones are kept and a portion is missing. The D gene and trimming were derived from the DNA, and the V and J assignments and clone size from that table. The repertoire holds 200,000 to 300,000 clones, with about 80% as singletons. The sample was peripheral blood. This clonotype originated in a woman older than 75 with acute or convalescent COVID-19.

Here the CDR3 reads CASSINRGDTQYF. The CDR3 nucleotides read TGTGCCAGCAGTATAAACCGGGGAGATACGCAGTATTTT. The chain recombines TRBV2 with TRBJ2-3, with a weak D call TRBD2 (5 bases). The CDR3 runs to 13 residues. The germline V gene encodes CDR1 SNHLY and CDR2 FYNNEI. V lost 5 bases and J lost 5, with 11 bases in between.